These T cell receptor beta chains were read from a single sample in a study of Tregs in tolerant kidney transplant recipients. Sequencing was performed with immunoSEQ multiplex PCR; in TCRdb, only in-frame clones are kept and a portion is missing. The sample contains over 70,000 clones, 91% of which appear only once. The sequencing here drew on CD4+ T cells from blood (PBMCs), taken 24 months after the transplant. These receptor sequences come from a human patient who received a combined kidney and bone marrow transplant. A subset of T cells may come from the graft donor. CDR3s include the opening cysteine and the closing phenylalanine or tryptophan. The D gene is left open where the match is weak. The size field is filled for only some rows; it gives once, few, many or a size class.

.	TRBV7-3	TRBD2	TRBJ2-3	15	TGTGCCAGCAGCGCGACTAGCTCAAGCACAGATACGCAGTATTTT	CASSATSSSTDTQYF
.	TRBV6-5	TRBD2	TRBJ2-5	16	TGTGCCAGCAGTTACGTCGGCGGGGGGGCCTGGGAGACCCAGTACTTC	CASSYVGGGAWETQYF
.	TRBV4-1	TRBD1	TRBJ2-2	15	TGCGCCAGCAGCCAACCGGGACAGGGTCACGGGGAGCTGTTTTTT	CASSQPGQGHGELFF
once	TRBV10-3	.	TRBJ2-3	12	TGTGCCATCATGGCTAGCACAGATACGCAGTATTTT	CAIMASTDTQYF
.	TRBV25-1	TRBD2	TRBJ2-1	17	TGTGCCAGCAGTGACCCTCTAGCGGGAAGCTCCTACAATGAGCAGTTCTTC	CASSDPLAGSSYNEQFF
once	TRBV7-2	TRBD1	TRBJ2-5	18	TGTGCCAGCAGCCTAGGGGGAAGGGACAGGAATTCCGGCAAGACCCAGTACTTC	CASSLGGRDRNSGKTQYF
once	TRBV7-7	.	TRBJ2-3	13	TGTGCCAGCAGCTCACAGAGCACAGATACGCAGTATTTT	CASSSQSTDTQYF
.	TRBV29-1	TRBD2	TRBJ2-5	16	TGCAGCGTAACGGAGAGGGGAGGGACGGGGGGAAAGACCCAGTACTTC	CSVTERGGTGGKTQYF
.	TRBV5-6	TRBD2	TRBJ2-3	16	TGTGCCAGCACCCATCCCGTACCGGGAGGGGCAGATACGCAGTATTTT	CASTHPVPGGADTQYF
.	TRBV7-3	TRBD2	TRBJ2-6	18	TGTGCCAGCAGCCTTCTAGCGGGAGGGTACTCTGGGGCCAACGTCCTGACTTTC	CASSLLAGGYSGANVLTF
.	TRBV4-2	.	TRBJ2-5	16	TGTGCCAGCAGCCAAGGCCAGGACAGAAACCAAGAGACCCAGTACTTC	CASSQGQDRNQETQYF
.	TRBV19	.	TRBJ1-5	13	TGTGCCAGTAGTATGAACTTTCGGCAGCCCCAGCATTTT	CASSMNFRQPQHF
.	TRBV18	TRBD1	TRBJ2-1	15	TGTGCCAGCTCACTAACAGGGGTCACCTACAATGAGCAGTTCTTC	CASSLTGVTYNEQFF
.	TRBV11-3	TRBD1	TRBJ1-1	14	TGTGCCAGCAGCCAGGGACAGGGGGAGACTGAAGCTTTCTTT	CASSQGQGETEAFF
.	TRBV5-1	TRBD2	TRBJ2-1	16	TGCGCCAGCAGCTTGGTTGCGGGGGGCCCCGTCAATGAGCAGTTCTTC	CASSLVAGGPVNEQFF
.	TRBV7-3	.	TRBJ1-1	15	TGTGCCAGCAGCCCAAGGGAGGAGGGGAGAGTCGCGGCTTTCTTT	CASSPREEGRVAAFF
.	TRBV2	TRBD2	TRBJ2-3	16	TGTGCCAGCAGTGAAGCGCGGCGGGGGGTAACAGATACGCAGTATTTT	CASSEARRGVTDTQYF
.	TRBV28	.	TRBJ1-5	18	TGTGCCAGCATTCCCCACACAGGGTCGAGCAACGGCAATCAGCCCCAGCATTTT	CASIPHTGSSNGNQPQHF
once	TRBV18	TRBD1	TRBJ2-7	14	TGTGCCAGCTCTGCGGACAGGAGCTCCTACGAGCAGTACTTC	CASSADRSSYEQYF
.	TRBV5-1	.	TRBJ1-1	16	TGCGCCAGCAGCTTGGGCGTTTCGAGGGATGTCGATGAAGCTTTCTTT	CASSLGVSRDVDEAFF
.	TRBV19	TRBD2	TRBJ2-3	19	TGTGCCAGTAGTATAGTTTCCCAGCGGGGGGGCCCGGCGACAGATACGCAGTATTTT	CASSIVSQRGGPATDTQYF
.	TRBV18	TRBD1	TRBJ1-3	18	TGTGCCAGCTCACCTTACAATACGGGACAGATCTCTGGAAACACCATATATTTT	CASSPYNTGQISGNTIYF
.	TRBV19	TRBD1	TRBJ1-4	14	TGTGCCAGTAGTCGGACAGGCCCGAATGAAAAACTGTTTTTT	CASSRTGPNEKLFF
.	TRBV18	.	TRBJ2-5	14	TGTGCCAGCTCACCGAGGGCAGTTCAAGAGACCCAGTACTTC	CASSPRAVQETQYF
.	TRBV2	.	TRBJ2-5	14	TGTGCCAGCAGTGAAACCGGGAGCCAAGAGACCCAGTACTTC	CASSETGSQETQYF
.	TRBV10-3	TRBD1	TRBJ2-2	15	TGTGCCATCAGTTCACCGGGACAGGGGGCCGGGGAGCTGTTTTTT	CAISSPGQGAGELFF
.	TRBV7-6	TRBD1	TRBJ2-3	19	TGTGCCAGCAGCTTAGTTGTAATGATGACAGGGTCATATATAGATACGCAGTATTTT	CASSLVVMMTGSYIDTQYF
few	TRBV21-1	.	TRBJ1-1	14	TGTGCCAGCAGCAGCGGCAGGGCCGCCACTGAAGCTTTCTTT	CASSSGRAATEAFF
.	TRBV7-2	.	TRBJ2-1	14	TGTGCCAGCAGCCGACAGAGCTCCTACAATGAGCAGTTCTTC	CASSRQSSYNEQFF
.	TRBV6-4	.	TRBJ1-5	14	TGTGCCAGCAGTGCTGAGGGAGGCAATCAGCCCCAGCATTTT	CASSAEGGNQPQHF
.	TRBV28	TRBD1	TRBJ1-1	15	TGTGCCAGCAGGGCCAGACAGGGAAGCAACACTGAAGCTTTCTTT	CASRARQGSNTEAFF
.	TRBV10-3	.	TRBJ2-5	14	TGTGCCATCAGTGGATCAGTGATCCAAGAGACCCAGTACTTC	CAISGSVIQETQYF
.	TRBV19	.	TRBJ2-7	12	TGTGCCAGTATGGGGCCCCGATACGAGCAGTACTTC	CASMGPRYEQYF
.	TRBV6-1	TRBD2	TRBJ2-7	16	TGTGCCAGCAGTGCTAGGCTAGCGGGAGCTCCGGGTGAGCAGTACTTC	CASSARLAGAPGEQYF
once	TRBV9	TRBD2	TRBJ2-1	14	TGTGCCAGCAGCGTAGTAGCGGGGGGTAATGAGCAGTTCTTC	CASSVVAGGNEQFF
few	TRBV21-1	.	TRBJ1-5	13	TGTGCCACCACTCCTCGGGGGGGTCAGCCCCAGCATTTT	CATTPRGGQPQHF
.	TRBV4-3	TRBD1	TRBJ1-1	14	TGCGCCAGCAGGGGGACAGGGGATTGGACTGAAGCTTTCTTT	CASRGTGDWTEAFF
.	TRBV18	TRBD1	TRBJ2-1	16	TGTGCCAGCTCACCACTCACCGGGACAGATAGTCGGGAGCAGTTCTTC	CASSPLTGTDSREQFF
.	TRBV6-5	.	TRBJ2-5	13	TGTGCCAGCAGACCGGAGGCCCTTTGGGCCCAGTACTTC	CASRPEALWAQYF
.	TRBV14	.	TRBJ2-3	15	TGTGCCAGCAGCCAAGGGGGGGGCCCTTGGGCTACGCAGTATTTT	CASSQGGGPWATQYF
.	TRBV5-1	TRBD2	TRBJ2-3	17	TGCGCCAGCAGCTTGGGAGGAGCGGGGGTGAGCACAGATACGCAGTATTTT	CASSLGGAGVSTDTQYF
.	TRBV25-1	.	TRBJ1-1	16	TGTGCCAGCAGTGTCAACCTCGGGACAATGAACACTGAAGCTTTCTTT	CASSVNLGTMNTEAFF
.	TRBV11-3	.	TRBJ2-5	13	TGTGCCAGCAGCTTATTGAGGGATGGGACCCAGTACTTC	CASSLLRDGTQYF
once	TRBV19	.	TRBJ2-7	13	TGTGCCAGTAGTATCGCACGGGACTACGAGCAGTACTTC	CASSIARDYEQYF
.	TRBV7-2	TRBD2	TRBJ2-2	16	TGTGCCAGCAGCTACCGGACTAGCGGGGATTCCGGGGAGCTGTTTTTT	CASSYRTSGDSGELFF
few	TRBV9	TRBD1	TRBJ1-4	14	TGTGCCAGCAGCGTATCAGGGGGAAATGAAAAACTGTTTTTT	CASSVSGGNEKLFF
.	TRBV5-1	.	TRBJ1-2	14	TGCGCCAGCAGCACCCGAGGGGGAGTTGATGGCTACACCTTC	CASSTRGGVDGYTF
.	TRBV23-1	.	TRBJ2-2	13	TGCGCCAGGAGCCACCCGGACACCGGGGAGCTGTTTTTT	CARSHPDTGELFF
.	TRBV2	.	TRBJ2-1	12	TGTGCCAGCAGGGAGGACCAGAGGGAGCAGTTCTTC	CASREDQREQFF
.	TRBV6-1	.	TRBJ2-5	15	TGTGCCAGCATGAATAACCGGGACTACCAAGAGACCCAGTACTTC	CASMNNRDYQETQYF
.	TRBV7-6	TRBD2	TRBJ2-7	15	TGTGCCAGCAGCTTAGGACTAGCGGGAGACTACGAGCAGTACTTC	CASSLGLAGDYEQYF
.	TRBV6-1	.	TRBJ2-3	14	TGTGCCAGCAGTGGCGGGTTATACACAGATACGCAGTATTTT	CASSGGLYTDTQYF
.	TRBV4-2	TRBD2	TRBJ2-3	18	TGTGCCAGCAGCCAAGATCCCCTAGCGGGGGGCCTCACAGATACGCAGTATTTT	CASSQDPLAGGLTDTQYF
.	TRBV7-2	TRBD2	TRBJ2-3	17	TGTGCCAGCAGCTTAGCGAGCGGGGGCGGGGGCACAGATACGCAGTATTTT	CASSLASGGGGTDTQYF
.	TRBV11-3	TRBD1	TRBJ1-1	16	TGTGCCAGCAGCTCGGGGACAGGGGATGTTAACACTGAAGCTTTCTTT	CASSSGTGDVNTEAFF
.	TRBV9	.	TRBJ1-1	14	TGTGCCAGCAGCGTCAGCTCTAGGAACACTGAAGCTTTCTTT	CASSVSSRNTEAFF